The clone carrying this T cell receptor (beta chain) was counted between two and nine times. As yet, its antigen is unknown. This sample was taken from a study of T cells in Graves' hyperthyroidism and ophthalmopathy. Patients aged 18 to 65 had newly diagnosed hyperthyroidism that had lasted under 2 months. Clinical symptoms, serum thyroxine and TRAb, thyroid ultrasound and orbital computed tomography together formed the diagnostic basis. This sample holds PBMCs from less than 13 ml fresh peripheral blood. The germline CDR1 and CDR2 sequences are SEHNR and FQNEAQ (reference sequence). V was trimmed by 1 base and J by 7 bases, leaving 16 bases between them. CDR3 length: 15 residues. Study-wide results and limits: A 13 V-J signature model discriminated ophthalmopathy versus stable hyperthyroidism.

The investigators amplified TCR beta CDR3 regions from RNA transcripts. A first-round RT-PCR of the TCR CDR3 used the HTBI primer set. TCRdb reanalysed the multiplex PCR reads using MiXCR and keeps one entry per CDR3 protein. The sample consists of around 450,000 distinct CDR3 sequences, less than 20% of them appearing once. The chain carries TRBV7-9 and TRBJ1-2; D gene unclear. This TCR came from a woman under 30 with Graves' hyperthyroidism. Sample: blood. In DNA form, the CDR3 reads TGTGCCAGCAGCTTAGATGCCGCCAGGATGGGTGGCTACACCTTC. Its protein product is CASSLDAARMGGYTF.